This paragraph covers one T cell receptor (beta chain) sequence. Its antigen is as yet unknown. This specimen belongs to a study of T cell responses to AZD1222 COVID-19 vaccine. Study-level points and caveats: Possibly, clonal diversity was underestimated; donors were largely white British and included more females. Seropositive status at baseline applied to only 5 to 7 AZD1222 recipients. Spike-specific TCR breadth and depth rose after two AZD1222 doses.

Clones were sequenced by immunoSEQ multiplex PCR, and TCRdb holds only the in-frame ones, with some missing. The repertoire includes 150,000 to 200,000 clones, roughly 92% of them detected once, and about 0.6% sits in the top ten. CDR3 length: 13 residues. The germline V gene encodes CDR1 MGHRA and CDR2 YSYEKL. Trimming shortened V by 3 bases and J by 7 bases, and 10 bases separated the two germline ends. The source is an adult in good health. This chain joins TRBV4-1 and TRBJ2-1; the D is unclear. This material consisted of peripheral blood, taken on day 0 of AZD1222 vaccination. The CDR3 is CASSQDQLNEQFF. The CDR3 DNA reads TGCGCCAGCAGCCAGGACCAACTTAATGAGCAGTTCTTC.